Below, 28 T cell receptor beta chains from the same sample are listed, as sequenced in a study of shared clonotypes between healthy human individuals. Sequenced by immunoSEQ multiplex PCR; TCRdb stores in-frame clones only, minus some. Here the sample spans approximately 1,000,000 clones, about 72% being singletons. Material: memory CD4+ T cells from PBMCs. Subset meaning: CD45RA-negative fraction. The source of these receptors is a man aged 18 to 35 in good health. Some clones in this sample may be carry-over from other donors' samples.

Notes on this clone: This specimen includes other DNA sequences encoding the same CDR3. The chain uses TRBV30 and TRBJ2-5; a weak D match, TRBD2 (6 bases). Per germline, CDR1 GTSNPN and CDR2 SVGIG (reference sequence). Trimming took 3 bases from V and 1 from J, leaving 9 bases between them. There are 13 residues in the CDR3. CDR3 protein: CAWRLGGQETQYF. CDR3 nucleotides: TGTGCCTGGAGGCTGGGGGGCCAAGAGACCCAGTACTTC.

This chain joins TRBV10-3 and TRBJ1-1; weak D call: TRBD1 (5 bases). Germline V gene lookup returns CDR1 ENHRY and CDR2 SYGVKD. V was pared by 6 bases and J by 0 bases, with 11 bases between. The CDR3 consists of 14 residues. CDR3 protein: CAISPRAMNTEAFF. The DNA for the CDR3 is TGTGCCATCAGCCCCAGGGCAATGAACACTGAAGCTTTCTTT.

The chain has TRBV5-6 and TRBJ1-2; D not certain. V was trimmed by 4 bases and J by 4 bases, leaving 17 bases between them. This CDR3 spans 15 amino acids. CDR1 is SGHDT, CDR2 YYEEEE, per germline. In DNA form, the CDR3 reads TGTGCCAGCAGCCGCATGAGTCTCGACGGCTATGGCTACACCTTC. This gives the protein CASSRMSLDGYGYTF.

The chain recombines TRBV6-5 with TRBJ1-2; D is possibly TRBD1 (5 bases). Germline CDR1 is MNHEY and CDR2 is SVGAGI. The CDR3 contains 15 residues. V lost 2 bases and J 2 bases, leaving 12 bases between the germline ends. The CDR3 sequence is CASSYVPGPNYGYTF. The CDR3 DNA reads as TGTGCCAGCAGTTACGTACCAGGGCCAAACTATGGCTACACCTTC.

The chain joins TRBV5-1 to TRBJ1-1; no clear D gene. The germline V and J ends were trimmed by 0 bases and 4 bases, with 13 bases remaining between them. The CDR3 length is 15 residues. The germline CDR1 and CDR2 sequences are SGHRS and YFSETQ. The CDR3 region is CASSLVGGAGTEAFF. In nucleotides, the CDR3 is TGCGCCAGCAGCTTGGTAGGAGGAGCCGGCACTGAAGCTTTCTTT.

V usage is TRBV15 and J usage is TRBJ2-5, with 7 bases that match TRBD1. This CDR3 has 13 amino acids. Per the germline V gene, CDR1 is LNHNV and CDR2 is YYDKDF (reference sequence). J lost 1 base, V lost 5 bases, and 1 base had no gene match. The CDR3 nucleotides are TGTGCCACCAGCGGACAGGTCCAAGAGACCCAGTACTTC. It specifies CATSGQVQETQYF.

V is TRBV7-2 and J is TRBJ1-2, with D perhaps TRBD1 (5 bases). The CDR3 runs to 15 residues. Between the trimmed V and J ends, which lost 5 bases and 2 bases, there was a span of 15 bases. Per the germline V gene, CDR1 is SGHTA and CDR2 is FQGNSA. The CDR3 reads CASSPQGSGNYGYTF. CDR3 sequence (DNA): TGTGCCAGCAGCCCCCAGGGCAGTGGGAACTATGGCTACACCTTC.

This clone appeared once. A single base is all that separates this from a far larger clone, so a read error is likely. This sequence joins TRBV29-1 and TRBJ1-1; a possible D gene is TRBD1 (6 bases). In germline, CDR1 is SQVTM, CDR2 ANQGSEA. The CDR3 is 13 amino acids. The V and J ends lost 7 bases and 5 bases respectively, with 17 bases between them. The CDR3 sequence is CSAYRDKDTEAFF. CDR3 DNA: TGCAGCGCTTACCGGGACAAGGATACTGAAGCTTTCTTT.

Only a few counts were recorded for this clone. The chain combines TRBV4-1 with TRBJ2-3; 11 bases are a match to TRBD1. CDR1 MGHRA and CDR2 YSYEKL come from the germline V gene. The CDR3 has 17 amino acids. V shed 4 bases, J shed 3 bases, and the junction held 9 bases outside the gene matches. The CDR3 coding sequence is TGCGCCAGCAGCCTCTGGTTTGGACAGGGGGCAACAGATACGCAGTATTTT. Amino acid sequence: CASSLWFGQGATDTQYF.

The J gene is TRBJ2-3, the V gene TRBV5-6, with D perhaps matching TRBD2 (6 bases). Germline CDR1 reads SGHDT; CDR2 reads YYEEEE. V shed 4 bases and J shed 2 bases, with 11 bases lying between them. The CDR3 runs 14 residues. This chain's CDR3 is CASSRLDHTDTQYF. CDR3 in DNA: TGTGCCAGCAGCAGACTAGACCACACAGATACGCAGTATTTT. Full variable domain (remainder filled in from reference TRBV5-6 and TRBJ2-3): DAGVTQSPTHLIKTRGQQVTLRCSPKSGHDTVSWYQQALGQGPQFIFQYYEEEERQRGNFPDRFSGHQFPNYSSELNVNALLLGDSALYLCASSRLDHTDTQYFGPGTRLTVL.

The rearrangement joins TRBV19 to TRBJ1-5, with 8 bases matching TRBD1. V shed 5 bases, J shed 3 bases, and the junction held 6 bases outside the gene matches. This CDR3 is built from 15 residues. From germline, CDR1 is LNHDA and CDR2 SQIVND (reference sequence). The CDR3 is CASSRRGLDNQPQHF. The CDR3 DNA reads as TGTGCCAGTAGTCGCAGGGGGCTAGACAATCAGCCCCAGCATTTT.

This clone occurred once. The J gene is TRBJ1-2, the V gene TRBV20-1; D unresolved. Germline V gene lookup returns CDR1 DFQATT and CDR2 SNEGSKA (reference sequence). Deletions cut 6 bases from V and 9 bases from J, with 14 bases between. The CDR3 spans 11 residues. CDR3 nucleotides: TGCAGTGCCGAATGGGAGCGACGCTACACCTTC. Protein product: CSAEWERRYTF.

The CDR3 sequence: CASSPLSHDYEQYF. The CDR3 coding sequence is TGTGCCAGCTCACCACTTTCCCACGACTACGAGCAGTACTTC. The chain employs TRBV18 and TRBJ2-7; D is unclear. The CDR3 sequence is 14 residues long. Trimming shortened V by 1 base and J by 3 bases, and 10 bases separated the two germline ends. CDR1 KGHSH and CDR2 LQKENI come from the germline V gene.

This clone has more than one count but fewer than ten. The gene calls are TRBV30 and TRBJ1-1; D gene unclear. Germline values: CDR1 GTSNPN, CDR2 SVGIG (reference sequence). V was pared by 4 bases and J by 3 bases, with 9 bases between. The CDR3 has 12 amino acids. The CDR3 DNA reads TGTGCCTGGAACGGGGAGTACACTGAAGCTTTCTTT. This encodes CAWNGEYTEAFF. The variable domain in full, completed from reference TRBV30 and TRBJ1-1, reads SQTIHQWPATLVQPVGSPLSLECTVEGTSNPNLYWYRQAAGRGLQLLFYSVGIGQISSEVPQNLSASRPQDRQFILSSKKLLLSDSGFYLCAWNGEYTEAFFGQGTRLTVV.

The chain combines TRBV11-3 with TRBJ2-7; D might be TRBD1 or TRBD2, each matching 5 bases. Trimming shortened V by 5 bases and J by 3 bases, and 14 bases separated the two germline ends. The CDR3 spans 14 residues. The germline CDR1 and CDR2 sequences are SGHNT and YENEEA. In DNA form, the CDR3 reads TGTGCCAGCAGCCGAACCGGGGCGGACTACGAGCAGTACTTC. Translation gives CASSRTGADYEQYF. The full variable domain, completed using reference TRBV11-3 and TRBJ2-7, is EAGVVQSPRYKIIEKKQPVAFWCNPISGHNTLYWYLQNLGQGPELLIRYENEEAVDDSQLPKDRFSAERLKGVDSTLKIQPAELGDSAVYLCASSRTGADYEQYFGPGTRLTVT.

The chain carries TRBV10-3 and TRBJ2-5; a possible D gene is TRBD1 (5 bases). V lost 0 bases and J 4 bases, leaving 6 bases between the germline ends. This CDR3 spans 13 amino acids. Germline CDR1 and CDR2: ENHRY and SYGVKD. This CDR3 reads CAISESDRETQYF. Here the CDR3 DNA reads TGTGCCATCAGTGAGTCAGACAGAGAGACCCAGTACTTC.

The DNA for the CDR3 is TGCGCCAGCAGCTTGGTAGGGATTACCTACGAGCAGTACTTC. Its translation is CASSLVGITYEQYF. The V call is TRBV5-1, the J call TRBJ2-7; no definite D call. Trimming took off 0 bases at V and 2 bases at J, with 9 bases between the two ends. The CDR3 has 14 residues. Germline values: CDR1 SGHRS, CDR2 YFSETQ.

The chain employs TRBV12-5 and TRBJ2-2, with D tentatively TRBD2 (6 bases). This CDR3 contains 21 residues. In germline, CDR1 is LGHNT, CDR2 FRNRAP. Trimming removed 0 bases at V and 4 bases at J, with 27 bases between. CDR3 loop: CASGLVPIDVGLPVGTGELFF. The CDR3 bases are TGTGCTAGTGGTTTGGTACCGATTGATGTGGGACTCCCAGTCGGCACCGGGGAGCTGTTTTTT.

This sequence joins TRBV28 and TRBJ1-3, with D possibly being TRBD1 (6 bases). The CDR3 extends over 17 amino acids. Between the trimmed V and J ends, which lost 5 bases and 0 bases, there was a span of 17 bases. The germline V gene encodes CDR1 MDHEN and CDR2 SYDVKM. CDR3 coding DNA: TGTGCCAGCAGTAAGGCTCGGGGGCCGAGCTCTGGAAACACCATATATTTT. Translation: CASSKARGPSSGNTIYF.

V and J are TRBV5-4 and TRBJ2-7; either TRBD1 or TRBD2 may fit D (5 bases each). CDR1 and CDR2 from the germline V gene are SGHNT and YYREEE (reference sequence). There are 16 residues in the CDR3. Trimming shortened V by 4 bases and J by 0 bases, and 17 bases separated the two germline ends. The CDR3 loop reads CASSPGGEKSSYEQYF. The CDR3 coding sequence is TGTGCCAGCAGCCCTGGGGGAGAAAAGAGCTCCTACGAGCAGTACTTC.

A remark on this clone: This sample includes further DNA sequences coding for the same CDR3. The gene calls are TRBV7-9 and TRBJ2-1, with 14 bases aligning to TRBD2. J lost 6 bases, V lost 5 bases, and 3 bases had no gene match. CDR3 length: 15 amino acids. From germline, CDR1 is SEHNR and CDR2 FQNEAQ (reference sequence). CDR3 DNA sequence: TGTGCCAGCAGCCCCGGGACTAGCGGGGGCAATGAGCAGTTCTTC. Protein product: CASSPGTSGGNEQFF.

The rearrangement links TRBV11-2 to TRBJ2-3; TRBD2 agrees at 11 bases. Losses at the gene ends were 3 bases for V and 0 bases for J; bases not matched to a gene: 2. This CDR3 spans 16 amino acids. CDR1 and CDR2 (germline): SGHAT, FQNNGV. The DNA for the CDR3 is TGTGCCAGCAGCTTCCGACTAGCGGGGAGCACAGATACGCAGTATTTT. Its translation is CASSFRLAGSTDTQYF. The full variable domain, with the rest looked up from reference TRBV11-2 and TRBJ2-3, is EAGVAQSPRYKIIEKRQSVAFWCNPISGHATLYWYQQILGQGPKLLIQFQNNGVVDDSQLPKDRFSAERLKGVDSTLKIQPAKLEDSAVYLCASSFRLAGSTDTQYFGPGTRLTVL.

For this clone: One end of the junction does not line up with germline, which may come from a read error. J is TRBJ2-1 and V is TRBV10-1; 7 bases align to TRBD2. The CDR3 is made up of 13 amino acids. Germline-derived CDR1 and CDR2 are WNHNN and SYGVQD (reference sequence). DNA for the CDR3: TGCGCCAGCAGTGAGAGCGGGGCGGAGGGGCCGGTCTTC. Amino acid sequence: CASSESGAEGPVF.

The CDR3 sequence is CASTARQSYEQYF. CDR3 DNA: TGTGCCAGCACCGCGAGACAGTCCTACGAGCAGTACTTC. This chain joins TRBV6-6 and TRBJ2-7, with D perhaps TRBD1 (5 bases). Trimming pared 7 bases from V and 1 base from J, leaving 11 bases between. The CDR3 extends over 13 amino acids. Germline CDR1 reads MNHNY; CDR2 reads SVGAGI (reference sequence).

V is TRBV7-2 and J is TRBJ2-5, with 10 bases fitting TRBD1. Germline V gene data show CDR1 as SGHTA and CDR2 as FQGNSA. The CDR3 consists of 16 residues. V shed 5 bases, J shed 1 base, and the junction held 7 bases outside the gene matches. The CDR3: CASSPHRTGGQETQYF. In nucleotides, the CDR3 is TGTGCCAGCAGCCCCCACCGGACAGGGGGCCAAGAGACCCAGTACTTC. Full variable domain (outside the CDR3, taken from reference TRBV7-2 and TRBJ2-5): GAGVSQSPSNKVTEKGKDVELRCDPISGHTALYWYRQSLGQGLEFLIYFQGNSAPDKSGLPSDRFSAERTGGSVSTLTIQRTQQEDSAVYLCASSPHRTGGQETQYFGPGTRLLVL.

Remarks on this clone: Other DNA sequences of this sample code for an identical CDR3. The gene calls are TRBV29-1 and TRBJ1-5, with 11 bases fitting TRBD1. J gave up 5 bases and V 7 bases, and 4 bases lay outside the gene matches. Looked up from germline, CDR1 is SQVTM and CDR2 is ANQGSEA. The CDR3 has 13 residues. This chain's CDR3 is CSAGQGADQPQHF. Written as DNA, the CDR3 is TGCAGCGCCGGACAGGGGGCGGATCAGCCCCAGCATTTT.

The chain uses TRBV5-8 and TRBJ1-3, with D possibly TRBD1 on 5 matching bases. The CDR3 totals 16 residues. Germline CDR1 and CDR2: SGHTS and YDEGEE. Trimming stripped 1 base from V and 8 bases from J, with 19 bases between. The CDR3 bases are TGTGCCAGCAGCTTGTACCGAACGGGGCCGCGGGACACCATATATTTT. Translation: CASSLYRTGPRDTIYF.

This clone came up a few times. The rearrangement uses TRBV11-2 and TRBJ1-2; D may be TRBD1 (5 bases). Germline V gene data show CDR1 as SGHAT and CDR2 as FQNNGV. The CDR3 length is 14 residues. Trimming cost V 4 bases and J 2 bases, with 11 bases left between them. As DNA, the CDR3 is TGTGCCAGCAGCTCGGGACGGGGGAACTATGGCTACACCTTC. This codes for CASSSGRGNYGYTF.